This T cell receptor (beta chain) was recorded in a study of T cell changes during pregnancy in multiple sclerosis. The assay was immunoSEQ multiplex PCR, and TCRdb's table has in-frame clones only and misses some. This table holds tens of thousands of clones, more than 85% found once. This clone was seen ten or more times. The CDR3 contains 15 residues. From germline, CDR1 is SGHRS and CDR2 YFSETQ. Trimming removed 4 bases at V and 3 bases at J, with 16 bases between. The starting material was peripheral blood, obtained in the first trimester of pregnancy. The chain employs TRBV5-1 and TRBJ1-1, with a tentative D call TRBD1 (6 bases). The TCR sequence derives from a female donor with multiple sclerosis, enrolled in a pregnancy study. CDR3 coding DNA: TGCGCCAGCAGCCCGCAAACCCGGACAGACACTGAAGCTTTCTTT. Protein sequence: CASSPQTRTDTEAFF.